A single sample gave rise to the 30 T cell receptor beta chains below, sequenced in a study of regulatory T cells in long-lasting Graves disease. The time point was: newly diagnosed GD, antithyroid drugs for less than 3 months. The TCR library was prepared using RNA isolated from PBMCs. Library construction for TCR beta used iRepertoire HTBI primers and Arm-PCR of CDR3 regions. TCRdb re-analysed the multiplex PCR reads in MiXCR, keeping a single row per CDR3 protein. The data show fewer than 550,000 distinct CDR3 sequences, with about 16% seen just once and approximately 25% held by the top ten. The sample was also reused in another study, on T cells in Graves' hyperthyroidism and ophthalmopathy.

Here the sequenced sample was peripheral blood mononuclear cells (PBMCs), taken at new diagnosis, from a patient treated with antithyroid drugs. The origin of the receptors is a woman aged 40 to 65 with Graves disease.

V and J are TRBV7-2 and TRBJ2-4; weak D call: TRBD1 (6 bases). CDR1 is SGHTA, CDR2 FQGNSA, per germline. The V end lost 8 bases, the J end lost 1 base, and 15 bases lay between the germline ends. The CDR3 loop spans 15 amino acids. The CDR3 loop is CASDRAQGAKNIQYF. The CDR3 nucleotides read TGTGCCAGCGACCGAGCGCAGGGGGCCAAAAACATTCAGTACTTC.

Only a few counts were recorded for this clonotype. CDR3 protein: CASSTWAGTANYGYTF. Written as DNA, the CDR3 is TGTGCCAGTAGTACCTGGGCCGGGACAGCTAACTATGGCTACACCTTC. The V call is TRBV19, the J call TRBJ1-2; 7 nucleotides agree with TRBD1. CDR1 is LNHDA and CDR2 is SQIVND in the germline V gene (reference sequence). Trimming cost V 4 bases and J 0 bases; bases outside gene matches: 8. The CDR3 spans 16 residues.

This clonotype was found a few times. Given the absence of the conserved phenylalanine or tryptophan at the CDR3 end, a read error is likely. The V call is TRBV6-5, the J call TRBJ1-6, with a weak D call TRBD1 (5 bases). The CDR3 covers 15 residues. Germline values: CDR1 MNHEY, CDR2 SVGAGI. Trimming pared 2 bases from V and 7 bases from J, leaving 12 bases between. The CDR3 nucleotides are TGTGCCAGCAGTTACGGGGCCTTGGGGAATTCACCCCTCCACCTT. Encoded protein: CASSYGALGNSPLHL.

The genes are TRBV6-9 and TRBJ1-1; maybe TRBD1 (5 bases). The V end was cut by 4 bases, the J end by 8 bases, with 5 bases between. CDR3 length: 10 amino acids. Per germline, CDR1 MNHGY and CDR2 SVAAGI. This CDR3 is CASSSGEAFF. CDR3 bases: TGTGCCAGCAGTTCAGGGGAAGCTTTCTTT.

This clonotype was seen many times. The V gene is TRBV6-5, the J gene TRBJ2-2; 9 bases map to TRBD2. The CDR3 sequence is 17 residues long. Trimming took 4 bases from V and 0 from J; bases not matched to a gene: 6. Germline assignment: CDR1 MNHEY and CDR2 SVGAGI. The CDR3 region is CASSSLAGAANTGELFF. CDR3 bases: TGTGCCAGCAGTTCGTTAGCGGGGGCAGCGAACACCGGGGAGCTGTTTTTT.

The table lists this clonotype with many counts. This chain uses TRBV12-3 or TRBV12-4 with TRBJ1-2, with no clear D. V shed 8 bases and J shed 0 bases, with 19 bases lying between them. This CDR3 spans 16 amino acids. CDR3 nucleotides: TGTGCCAGCCTTTCGCTAGCTCTGCCAACTAACTATGGCTACACCTTC. Its protein is CASLSLALPTNYGYTF.

This clonotype has a count of ten or more. The chain joins TRBV6-2 or TRBV6-3 to TRBJ2-2; D gene unclear. Germline assignment: CDR1 MNHEY and CDR2 SVGEGT. The V end was cut by 7 bases, the J end by 0 bases, with 12 bases between. There are 15 residues in the CDR3. The CDR3 DNA sequence: TGTGCCAGCACCTCCCCGACATCGAACACCGGGGAGCTGTTTTTT. This sequence encodes CASTSPTSNTGELFF.

The chain combines TRBV9 with TRBJ1-3; D is perhaps TRBD1 (5 bases). CDR1 is SGDLS and CDR2 is YYNGEE in the germline V gene. The CDR3 loop spans 15 amino acids. V gave up 7 bases and J gave up 2 bases, with 16 bases separating them. In nucleotides, the CDR3 is TGTGCCAGCTCGCTAGTGGGGGACCCTGGAAACACCATATATTTT. Translation: CASSLVGDPGNTIYF.

This clonotype showed up just once. A read error may explain this, as a much larger clone is one base away. The chain carries TRBV6-4 and TRBJ2-7, with TRBD1 matching 7 bases. This CDR3 contains 15 residues. Looked up from germline, CDR1 is MRHNA and CDR2 is SNTAGT. CDR3 bases: TGTGCCAGCAGTTACTCAGGACAGGACTCCTACGAGCGGTACTTC. Protein: CASSYSGQDSYERYF.

This sequence joins TRBV28 and TRBJ1-6; a possible D gene is TRBD1 (5 bases). This CDR3 is 15 amino acids long. Trimming pared 7 bases from V and 9 bases from J, leaving 19 bases between. From germline, CDR1 is MDHEN and CDR2 SYDVKM. Here the CDR3 reads CASTPAGGASSPLHF. The CDR3 DNA follows: TGTGCCAGCACCCCTGCTGGTGGGGCGTCTTCACCCCTCCACTTT.

This clonotype has ten or more counts. This chain uses TRBV2 with TRBJ2-1, with 8 bases matching TRBD1. Germline V gives CDR1 SNHLY, CDR2 FYNNEI. This CDR3 has 15 amino acids. Trimming cost V 6 bases and J 7 bases; bases outside gene matches: 11. The DNA of the CDR3 is TGTGCCAGCAGCGCGGACAGGGCTGAGGTGAATGAGCAGTTCTTC. It specifies CASSADRAEVNEQFF.

This clonotype was seen ten or more times. The rearrangement uses TRBV12-3 or TRBV12-4 and TRBJ2-2; unclear D gene. The CDR3 is 16 amino acids. V gave up 5 bases and J gave up 1 base, with 14 bases separating them. The CDR3 protein is CASSPATTENTGELFF. CDR3 nucleotides: TGTGCCAGCAGTCCCGCAACGACGGAGAACACCGGGGAGCTGTTTTTT.

The chain recombines TRBV7-9 with TRBJ1-1; D not certain. This CDR3 contains 15 residues. The germline CDR1 and CDR2 sequences are SEHNR and FQNEAQ (reference sequence). Trimming shortened V by 3 bases and J by 1 base, and 12 bases separated the two germline ends. The CDR3 sequence: CASSLFDTENTEAFF. In DNA, the CDR3 is TGTGCCAGCAGCTTGTTTGACACAGAGAACACTGAAGCTTTCTTT.

The chain uses TRBV5-5 and TRBJ2-3; TRBD1 is a possible D gene (6 bases). The J call is uncertain, as TRBJ1-1 better fits the DNA end. This CDR3 is built from 14 residues. Germline assignment: CDR1 SGHKS and CDR2 YYEKEE (reference sequence). CDR3 sequence (DNA): TGTGCCAGCAGCGGGGGCCCGGGGCGCGTGGGCGCTTTCTTT. It yields the protein CASSGGPGRVGAFF.

The rearrangement links TRBV9 to TRBJ2-4, with 7 bases identical to TRBD1. Germline V CDR1 and CDR2: SGDLS, YYNGEE. The CDR3 extends over 15 amino acids. V was pared by 2 bases and J by 8 bases, with 10 bases of the junction left unmatched. The CDR3 DNA follows: TGTGCCAGCAGCGTTCGGAGAAGGGGGCCTGACATTCAGTACTTC. Amino acid sequence: CASSVRRRGPDIQYF.

This clonotype was observed at least ten times. This chain joins TRBV12-3 or TRBV12-4 and TRBJ2-1, with 7 positions matching TRBD2. Trimming took 5 bases from V and 2 from J; bases not matched to a gene: 6. The CDR3 is 15 residues long. The CDR3 nucleotides are TGTGCCAGCAGTCCCGGGGGGACGCCCTACAATGAGCAGTTCTTC. Protein product: CASSPGGTPYNEQFF.

This clonotype was seen a handful of times. CDR3 DNA sequence: TGTGCCAGCAGTTACTCCCTCTCTGGAAACTATGGCTACACCTTC. Amino acid sequence: CASSYSLSGNYGYTF. This chain joins TRBV6-2 or TRBV6-3 and TRBJ1-2; D remains ambiguous. The CDR3 runs to 15 residues. Trimming took off 0 bases at V and 2 bases at J, with 10 bases between the two ends. The V gene's germline CDR1 is MNHEY and CDR2 SVGEGT.

This chain joins TRBV5-1 and TRBJ2-1; 10 bases are shared with TRBD2. The tail of the sequence fits TRBJ2-5 better, so the J call may be wrong. The germline CDR1 and CDR2 sequences are SGHRS and YFSETQ. The CDR3 sequence is 18 residues long. The DNA for the CDR3 is TGCGCCAGCAGCTGGCGGGGGCTAGCGGGGGTAAACCAAGAGACCCAGTACTTC. Amino acid sequence: CASSWRGLAGVNQETQYF.

The V and J genes are TRBV18 and TRBJ2-3; the D is unclear. V dropped 11 bases and J dropped 1 base, with 7 bases sitting between them. CDR1 KGHSH and CDR2 LQKENI come from the germline V gene. CDR3 length: 11 amino acids. The DNA of the CDR3 is TGTGCCGCCTCTCGCACAGATACGCAGTATTTT. Translated: CAASRTDTQYF.

This clonotype was counted many times. The V and J genes are TRBV29-1 and TRBJ2-3; 9 bases align to TRBD2. From germline, CDR1 is SQVTM and CDR2 ANQGSEA. V lost 6 bases, J lost 2 bases, and 6 bases stayed unmatched. The CDR3 loop spans 14 amino acids. This CDR3 reads CSVPGLADTDTQYF. In DNA form, the CDR3 reads TGCAGCGTACCGGGACTAGCAGACACAGATACGCAGTATTTT.

The J gene is TRBJ1-6, the V gene TRBV12-3 or TRBV12-4; no definite D call. V lost 2 bases and J lost 4, with 6 bases in between. This CDR3 region has 14 residues. The CDR3 loop is CASSLYPYNSPLHF. The CDR3 region has the DNA TGTGCCAGCAGTTTATACCCATATAATTCACCCCTCCACTTT.

This clonotype was counted at least ten times. This rearrangement joins TRBV11-3 to TRBJ1-1; D possibly corresponds to TRBD1 (5 bases). This CDR3 contains 16 residues. Germline CDR1 and CDR2: SGHNT and YENEEA. V was trimmed by 6 bases and J by 3 bases, leaving 20 bases between them. DNA for the CDR3: TGTGCCAGCAGTTATCGGACACCCACGAGAGACACTGAAGCTTTCTTT. Amino acid sequence: CASSYRTPTRDTEAFF. The complete variable domain, with remaining parts taken from reference TRBV11-3 and TRBJ1-1, reads EAGVVQSPRYKIIEKKQPVAFWCNPISGHNTLYWYLQNLGQGPELLIRYENEEAVDDSQLPKDRFSAERLKGVDSTLKIQPAELGDSAVYLCASSYRTPTRDTEAFFGQGTRLTVV.

J is TRBJ1-4 and V is TRBV27, with TRBD1 identical over 7 bases. Germline lookup yields CDR1 MNHEY and CDR2 SMNVEV (reference sequence). The CDR3 contains 16 residues. J was trimmed by 3 bases and V by 8 bases; bases with no gene match: 12. The CDR3 reads CASGTTGMVPNEKLFF. The CDR3 nucleotides read TGTGCCAGCGGTACGACAGGGATGGTGCCTAATGAAAAACTGTTTTTT.

Only a few counts were recorded for this clonotype. The CDR3 spells CASSLGRGPETGELFF. The CDR3 region has the DNA TGTGCCAGCAGCTTAGGCAGGGGCCCTGAGACCGGGGAGCTGTTTTTT. This chain uses TRBV11-2 with TRBJ2-2; the D gene is possibly TRBD1 (6 bases). The germline V and J ends were trimmed by 1 base and 5 bases, with 14 bases remaining between them. CDR3 length: 16 amino acids. Germline V gene data show CDR1 as SGHAT and CDR2 as FQNNGV.

The V call is TRBV19, the J call TRBJ2-7; no firm D call. Trimming cost V 6 bases and J 0 bases, with 18 bases left between them. CDR3 length: 16 amino acids. CDR1 is LNHDA, CDR2 SQIVND, per germline (reference sequence). The CDR3 region is CASSFWSAVSSYEQYF. Written as DNA, the CDR3 is TGTGCCAGTAGCTTCTGGTCGGCGGTTAGCTCCTACGAGCAGTACTTC.

This clonotype turned up a few times. V is TRBV11-2 and J is TRBJ1-3; maybe TRBD1 (5 bases). Trimming removed 10 bases from V and 6 bases from J, with 22 bases in between. CDR3 length: 15 residues. Germline CDR1 and CDR2: SGHAT and FQNNGV. CDR3 nucleotides: TGTGCCACCAAAACAGCCCGGGGGAACAAAAACACCATATATTTT. This translates into CATKTARGNKNTIYF.

Ten or more counts support this clonotype. This chain joins TRBV12-3 or TRBV12-4 and TRBJ1-4; the D is unclear. This CDR3 is 13 amino acids long. Trimming stripped 1 base from V and 10 bases from J, with 10 bases between. CDR3 residues: CASSLVGGRKLFF. CDR3 DNA sequence: TGTGCCAGCAGTTTAGTAGGAGGGCGAAAACTGTTTTTT.

This clonotype was seen a few times. J is TRBJ1-1 and V is TRBV14, with D possibly TRBD1 on 6 matching bases. Germline loops: CDR1 SGHDN, CDR2 FVKESK. V was shortened by 6 bases and J by 3 bases, with 11 bases between the two germline ends. The CDR3 is 13 residues long. Here the CDR3 DNA reads TGTGCCAGCAGGCGGGGGGGCGACACTGAAGCTTTCTTT. It is translated as CASRRGGDTEAFF.

The chain couples TRBV7-4 to TRBJ2-7, with D uncertain. V was cut by 3 bases and J by 4 bases, with 10 bases left in between. Germline lookup yields CDR1 SGHVT and CDR2 SQSDAQ. The CDR3 extends over 13 amino acids. CDR3 DNA sequence: TGTGCCAGCAGCTTCGGTGAAGGGTACGAGCAGTACTTC. Protein product: CASSFGEGYEQYF.

This clonotype was found a few times. V usage is TRBV6-2 or TRBV6-3 and J usage is TRBJ2-7, with D unclear. The CDR3 consists of 15 residues. V was clipped by 2 bases and J by 7 bases, with 18 bases between them. The germline V gene has CDR1 MNHEY and CDR2 SVGEGT. CDR3 DNA sequence: TGTGCCAGCAGTTACGACAACCAGGATCTACGGGAGCAGTACTTC. Amino acids: CASSYDNQDLREQYF.